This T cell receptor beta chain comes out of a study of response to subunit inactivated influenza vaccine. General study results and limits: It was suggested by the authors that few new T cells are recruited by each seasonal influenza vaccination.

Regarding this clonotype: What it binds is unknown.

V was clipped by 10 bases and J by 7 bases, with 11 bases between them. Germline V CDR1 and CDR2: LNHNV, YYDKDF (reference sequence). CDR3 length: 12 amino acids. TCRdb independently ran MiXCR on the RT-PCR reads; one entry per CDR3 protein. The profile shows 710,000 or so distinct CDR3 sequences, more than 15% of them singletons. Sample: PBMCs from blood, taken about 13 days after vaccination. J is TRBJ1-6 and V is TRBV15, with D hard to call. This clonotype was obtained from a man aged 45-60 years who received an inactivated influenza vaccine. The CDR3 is CARKPANSPLHF. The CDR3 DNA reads TGTGCCAGAAAACCGGCAAATTCACCCCTCCACTTT.